This entry describes one T cell receptor (beta chain). This specimen belongs to a study of blood T cell repertoires in COVID-19. About the study: Some COVID-19 samples were acute and others convalescent; all came from the United States, Italy and Spain. T cells, B-cell-depleted T cells, or PBMCs provided the cDNA or gDNA that served as material.

Source study methods: By means of reference gene primer amplification, nucleated cell counts were estimated. This table comes from immunoSEQ multiplex PCR, and its TCRdb copy is limited to in-frame clones, with some not included. That table supplies the V and J calls and clone size; D and trimming were determined from the DNA. Here the sample spans nearly 35,000 clones, roughly 85% being singletons. Source material: peripheral blood. The origin of this receptor is a human donor with acute or convalescent COVID-19. The donor label of this sample is uncertain.

The CDR3 loop is CSGGLLTEQFF. As DNA, the CDR3 is TGCAGCGGGGGGCTACTAACTGAGCAGTTCTTC. The chain joins TRBV29-1 to TRBJ2-1; D is possibly TRBD1 (6 bases). Trimming removed 7 bases at V and 9 bases at J, with 13 bases between. The CDR3 is 11 amino acids. The germline CDR1 and CDR2 sequences are SQVTM and ANQGSEA.